The entry below gives a single T cell receptor beta chain sequence along with its context. This entry is derived from a study of cytomegalovirus exposure and HLA in healthy donors. Use of 60 Vbeta and 13 Jbeta primers characterized the PCR. Sequencing used immunoSEQ multiplex PCR; TCRdb keeps in-frame clones, though not all of them. The data contain about 130,000 clones, about four fifths of them singletons. Trimming removed 2 bases from V and 7 bases from J; junction bases left unmatched: 2. CDR1 MNHEY and CDR2 SVGAGI come from the germline V gene. CDR3 size: 15 residues. All donors participated as healthy donors of bone marrow.

This chain joins TRBV6-5 and TRBJ2-1; TRBD2 agrees at 13 bases. The sequenced material came from PBMCs. This TCR was recovered from a woman between 35 and 50 years old in good health and CMV-seronegative. The CDR3 region is CASSYGLAGANEQFF. DNA for the CDR3: TGTGCCAGCAGTTACGGACTAGCGGGAGCGAATGAGCAGTTCTTC.